The TCR beta chain described here comes from a study of T cells in narcolepsy. The study, taken as a whole, reports: No autoreactive T cell clone sequences appeared in some memory CD4+ repertoires.

The CDR3 extends over 15 amino acids. Germline trimming cut 4 bases from V and 8 bases from J; bases unmatched to any gene: 14. Per the germline V gene, CDR1 is SGDLS and CDR2 is YYNGEE. Generated by immunoSEQ multiplex PCR, the TCRdb table keeps only in-frame clones and is missing some. The sample contains tens of thousands of clones, under 85% of which appear only once. The sample holds one count of this clone. The target antigen is unknown. This sequence joins TRBV9 and TRBJ1-2; 7 bases align to TRBD1. The sample comprised CD45RA- memory CD4+ T cells from PBMCs. The clonotype comes from a human donor with narcolepsy. The CDR3 protein is CASSLEDYRGTGYTF. DNA for the CDR3: TGTGCCAGCAGCCTGGAGGACTACAGGGGAACGGGCTACACCTTC.